This T cell receptor (beta chain) derives from a study of radiotherapy plus CTLA-4 blockade in lung cancer. Broader study findings: After treatment with radiotherapy plus ipilimumab, TCR clones that came from the tumor expanded in blood.

About this clone itself: The antigen is not known.

The method was immunoSEQ multiplex PCR; TCRdb's version includes in-frame clones alone and lacks a portion of them. The table shows about 78,000 clones, with about 86% occurring only once. Sample: peripheral blood, taken from a patient treated with radiotherapy plus ipilimumab. This TCR derives from a human donor with non-small cell lung cancer who had a partial response to radiotherapy plus ipilimumab.

The CDR3 DNA reads as TGTGCCACCAGCAGAGATAGGGGCAGGGGTCATCAGCCCCAGCATTTT. Translation: CATSRDRGRGHQPQHF. The chain joins TRBV15 to TRBJ1-5; weak D call: TRBD1 (6 bases). Looked up from germline, CDR1 is LNHNV and CDR2 is YYDKDF (reference sequence). Trimming left V 0 bases short and J 5 bases short, with 14 bases between. This CDR3 has 16 residues.